This T cell receptor beta chain was profiled in a study of CD4 T cells in relation to SARS-CoV-2 and coronaviruses. Whole-study findings and limits: In around two thirds of donors, memory CD4+ clonotypes crossrecognized SARS-CoV-2 and at least one common cold coronavirus spike. Each donor contributed either pre-pandemic or post-infection samples, not both.

Unexposed donor CD4+ T cells date from 2011-2018, before the COVID-19 pandemic. With respect to this clone: Its antigen is as yet unknown.

The CDR3 loop spans 17 amino acids. Germline-derived CDR1 and CDR2 are MGHRA and YSYEKL. V lost 1 base to trimming and J lost 2 bases, with 18 bases between them. Uncultured naive and memory CD4+ T cells supplied DNA for deep TCR-beta sequencing. Generated by immunoSEQ multiplex PCR, the TCRdb table keeps only in-frame clones and is missing some. Here the sample spans under 70,000 clones, 80% to 90% being singletons. The sequence derives from a human donor in good health. The chain links TRBV4-1 to TRBJ2-7; tentative D call: TRBD2 (6 bases). Sequencing used memory CD4+ T cells from PBMCs. The CDR3 spells CASSQVGLRDGAYEQYF. CDR3 nucleotides: TGCGCCAGCAGCCAAGTGGGTTTGCGGGATGGAGCCTACGAGCAGTACTTC.